The 27 T cell receptor beta chains in this list originate from one sample, sequenced in a study of PD-L1 blockade in urothelial cancer. Noted time point: pretreatment peripheral blood. The method was immunoSEQ multiplex PCR; TCRdb's version includes in-frame clones alone and lacks a portion of them. The table lists 84,000 or so clones, about 84% of them singletons. Sequencing was performed on PBMCs, taken around atezolizumab (anti-PD-L1) treatment. These receptors were obtained from a man aged 55-75 years with urothelial cancer.

The chain is built from TRBV30 and TRBJ2-7; tentatively, D is TRBD2 (6 bases). Germline V CDR1 and CDR2: GTSNPN, SVGIG (reference sequence). V was trimmed by 1 base and J by 4 bases, leaving 17 bases between them. This CDR3 has 15 residues. The CDR3 coding sequence is TGTGCCTGGAGTGGTGGGGGGACCGCTGCGTACGAGCAGTACTTC. As protein: CAWSGGGTAAYEQYF. Full variable domain (outside the CDR3, taken from reference TRBV30 and TRBJ2-7): SQTIHQWPATLVQPVGSPLSLECTVEGTSNPNLYWYRQAAGRGLQLLFYSVGIGQISSEVPQNLSASRPQDRQFILSSKKLLLSDSGFYLCAWSGGGTAAYEQYFGPGTRLTVT.

This chain connects TRBV4-3 to TRBJ1-2, with unresolved D. The ends were cut back, 0 bases at V and 1 base at J, with 9 bases in the middle. Germline V gives CDR1 LGHNA, CDR2 YSLEER. This CDR3 spans 15 amino acids. The CDR3 sequence is CASSQDHWSNYGYTF. Here the CDR3 DNA reads TGCGCCAGCAGCCAAGATCACTGGAGTAACTATGGCTACACCTTC.

V and J are TRBV7-8 and TRBJ2-1; perhaps TRBD2 as D (8 bases). CDR1 is SGHVS, CDR2 FQNEAQ, per germline. Trimming removed 8 bases from V and 4 bases from J, with 15 bases in between. The CDR3 covers 14 residues. The CDR3 DNA follows: TGTGCCAGCTCGGGAGGGGACAGATACAATGAGCAGTTCTTC. Translating gives CASSGGDRYNEQFF.

The chain couples TRBV28 to TRBJ2-1; 7 bases map to TRBD2. From germline, CDR1 is MDHEN and CDR2 SYDVKM. The CDR3 sequence is 13 residues long. Losses at the gene ends were 8 bases for V and 0 bases for J; bases not matched to a gene: 1. The CDR3 nucleotides are TGTGCCAGCGGCGGGAGCTCCTACAATGAGCAGTTCTTC. It is translated as CASGGSSYNEQFF.

This rearrangement joins TRBV4-1 to TRBJ1-1; 11 bases map to TRBD1. The CDR3 totals 16 residues. Looked up from germline, CDR1 is MGHRA and CDR2 is YSYEKL. V gave up 7 bases and J gave up 5 bases; unmatched junction bases: 12. The chain's CDR3 is CASTRGQGARGTEAFF. Written as DNA, the CDR3 is TGCGCCAGCACTCGCGGACAGGGGGCGCGGGGTACTGAAGCTTTCTTT.

The chain employs TRBV7-9 and TRBJ2-7, with 8 bases fitting TRBD2. Trimming removed 4 bases from V and 0 bases from J; junction bases left unmatched: 8. Per the germline V gene, CDR1 is SEHNR and CDR2 is FQNEAQ (reference sequence). CDR3 length: 16 amino acids. The CDR3 protein is CASSYWGAGGSYEQYF. Here the CDR3 DNA reads TGTGCCAGCAGCTACTGGGGGGCGGGGGGCTCCTACGAGCAGTACTTC.

The chain carries TRBV10-1 and TRBJ2-7, with a possible D match to TRBD2 (5 bases). CDR3 length: 14 amino acids. CDR1 WNHNN and CDR2 SYGVQD come from the germline V gene (reference sequence). Trimming took off 6 bases at V and 3 bases at J, with 15 bases between the two ends. The CDR3 reads CASSAELGGYEQYF. The CDR3 bases are TGCGCCAGCAGCGCGGAACTAGGAGGCTACGAGCAGTACTTC.

This clone was seen just once. The CDR3 DNA sequence: TGTGCCAGCAGTAGGGACAGGGACCACAATGAGCAGTTCTTC. Amino acid sequence: CASSRDRDHNEQFF. This sequence joins TRBV5-4 and TRBJ2-1, with 9 bases matching TRBD1. Germline V gene sequence: CDR1 SGHNT, CDR2 YYREEE (reference sequence). The V segment lost 5 bases and the J segment 5 bases; nucleotides outside the gene matches: 5. This CDR3 has 14 residues. The full variable domain, in which reference TRBV5-4 and TRBJ2-1 provide the parts outside the CDR3, is ETGVTQSPTHLIKTRGQQVTLRCSSQSGHNTVSWYQQALGQGPQFIFQYYREEENGRGNFPPRFSGLQFPNYSSELNVNALELDDSALYLCASSRDRDHNEQFFGPGTRLTVL.

The rearrangement links TRBV28 to TRBJ2-7, with 7 bases that match TRBD1. This CDR3 spans 14 amino acids. CDR1 and CDR2 (germline): MDHEN, SYDVKM. With V trimmed by 3 bases and J by 2 bases, 4 bases remained unmatched. Here the CDR3 reads CASSFRQGTYEQYF. CDR3 bases: TGTGCCAGCAGTTTCCGACAGGGCACCTACGAGCAGTACTTC. Full variable domain (rest looked up from reference TRBV28 and TRBJ2-7): DVKVTQSSRYLVKRTGEKVFLECVQDMDHENMFWYRQDPGLGLRLIYFSYDVKMKEKGDIPEGYSVSREKKERFSLILESASTNQTSMYLCASSFRQGTYEQYFGPGTRLTVT.

This clone appeared once. The chain's CDR3 is CASSFSGDYGYTF. In nucleotides, the CDR3 is TGTGCCAGCAGTTTTTCGGGGGACTATGGCTACACCTTC. This chain joins TRBV27 and TRBJ1-2; maybe TRBD1 (5 bases). V was trimmed by 3 bases and J by 3 bases, leaving 8 bases between them. This CDR3 comprises 13 residues. The germline V gene encodes CDR1 MNHEY and CDR2 SMNVEV (reference sequence).

This clone was seen just once. This chain links TRBV7-9 with TRBJ1-2, with D perhaps TRBD1 (5 bases). CDR3 length: 13 amino acids. With 6 bases removed from V and 4 bases from J, the gap between germline ends came to 12 bases. Germline V gene lookup returns CDR1 SEHNR and CDR2 FQNEAQ (reference sequence). Written as DNA, the CDR3 is TGTGCCAGCAGTCTGCCGGGGGGCTATGGCTACACCTTC. This codes for CASSLPGGYGYTF. Combining the CDR3 with reference TRBV7-9 and TRBJ1-2 gives the whole variable domain DTGVSQNPRHKITKRGQNVTFRCDPISEHNRLYWYRQTLGQGPEFLTYFQNEAQLEKSRLLSDRFSAERPKGSFSTLEIQRTEQGDSAMYLCASSLPGGYGYTFGSGTRLTVV.

The chain carries TRBV7-8 and TRBJ2-7; TRBD2 matches 13 bases. V trimming: 3 bases; J trimming: 2 bases; junction bases outside the gene matches: 4. The CDR3 is 16 residues long. Germline values: CDR1 SGHVS, CDR2 FQNEAQ. Written as DNA, the CDR3 is TGTGCCAGCAGCTTTACTAGCGGGGGGGGGACCTACGAGCAGTACTTC. This codes for CASSFTSGGGTYEQYF.

V usage is TRBV19 and J usage is TRBJ2-2; TRBD2 matches at 12 bases. The trim removed 7 bases at V and 1 base at J, leaving 10 bases unmatched. The CDR3 extends over 18 amino acids. Germline V gene sequence: CDR1 LNHDA, CDR2 SQIVND (reference sequence). DNA for the CDR3: TGTGCCAGTACCGATCGACTAGCGGGGGATTTGAACACCGGGGAGCTGTTTTTT. Amino acid sequence: CASTDRLAGDLNTGELFF.

The J gene is TRBJ1-2, the V gene TRBV7-3, with 7 bases matching TRBD1. The ends lost 0 bases at V and 4 bases at J; junction bases unmatched: 5. Germline CDR1 reads SGHTA; CDR2 reads FQGTGA. The CDR3 length is 15 residues. The CDR3 DNA follows: TGTGCCAGCAGCTTAACCCGACAGGGAACCTATGGCTACACCTTC. Its protein product is CASSLTRQGTYGYTF.

The count of this clone is one. This sequence joins TRBV11-3 and TRBJ1-1; 10 bases match TRBD1. Germline lookup yields CDR1 SGHNT and CDR2 YENEEA. V lost 1 base to trimming and J lost 5 bases; unmatched junction nucleotides: 4. CDR3 size: 15 residues. The CDR3 nucleotides are TGTGCCAGCAGCTTAGGGACAGGGGGAGGAACTGAAGCTTTCTTT. It is translated as CASSLGTGGGTEAFF.

The CDR3 DNA reads TGTGCCAGCAGTTACTCGGGCGGGGGCACAGATACGCAGTATTTT. Translation: CASSYSGGGTDTQYF. The chain is built from TRBV6-5 and TRBJ2-3, with a tentative D call TRBD2 (6 bases). V shed 0 bases and J shed 1 base, with 8 bases lying between them. The CDR3 is made up of 15 amino acids. Germline CDR1 is MNHEY and CDR2 is SVGAGI.

This chain uses TRBV10-2 with TRBJ1-5, with no clear D. Trimming cost V 3 bases and J 3 bases, with 6 bases left between them. The germline V gene has CDR1 WSHSY and CDR2 SAAADI. The CDR3 consists of 13 residues. CDR3 sequence reads: CASSDGSNQPQHF. CDR3 in DNA: TGCGCCAGCAGTGACGGGTCCAATCAGCCCCAGCATTTT.

The chain has TRBV7-8 and TRBJ2-5; TRBD1 matches at 7 bases. The CDR3 is made up of 14 amino acids. V shed 4 bases and J 3 bases; nucleotides not matched to a gene: 5. Germline values: CDR1 SGHVS, CDR2 FQNEAQ. CDR3 in amino acids: CASSSRQGEETQYF. The CDR3 DNA sequence: TGTGCCAGCAGCTCCAGACAGGGCGAAGAGACCCAGTACTTC.

The CDR3 nucleotides are TGTGCCAGCAGTTCCCGGACAGGGTTGGCTGATACCCTCCACTTT. It is translated as CASSSRTGLADTLHF. The genes are TRBV28 and TRBJ1-6; 8 bases are shared with TRBD1. CDR1 and CDR2 from the germline V gene are MDHEN and SYDVKM. The CDR3 is made up of 15 amino acids. V was clipped by 4 bases and J by 14 bases; unmatched bases: 13.

This clone was recorded once. The J gene is TRBJ2-5, the V gene TRBV11-3; TRBD1 matches 8 bases. The trim removed 5 bases at V and 3 bases at J, leaving 8 bases unmatched. This CDR3 spans 15 amino acids. Germline CDR1 reads SGHNT; CDR2 reads YENEEA. Here the CDR3 DNA reads TGTGCCAGCAGCCCTCAGGGGGCGGTGAAAGAGACCCAGTACTTC. This sequence encodes CASSPQGAVKETQYF.

V is TRBV7-2 and J is TRBJ2-7, with D possibly TRBD1 on 6 matching bases. V lost 4 bases, J lost 12 bases, and 19 bases lay in between. The CDR3 loop spans 13 amino acids. Germline V gives CDR1 SGHTA, CDR2 FQGNSA. Written as DNA, the CDR3 is TGTGCCAGCAGCTCCACAGGGACGAATGGTTGGTACTTC. Translating gives CASSSTGTNGWYF.

The chain joins TRBV18 to TRBJ1-1, with no clear D. The germline V and J ends were trimmed by 4 bases and 4 bases, with 13 bases remaining between them. Germline V gene lookup returns CDR1 KGHSH and CDR2 LQKENI. This CDR3 spans 14 amino acids. DNA of the CDR3: TGTGCCAGCTCACGGCCTTCGGGGAGCACTGAAGCTTTCTTT. Its protein is CASSRPSGSTEAFF.

This CDR3 reads CASSQDATGGSGGYTF. CDR3 coding DNA: TGCGCCAGCAGCCAAGATGCGACAGGGGGCTCGGGAGGCTACACCTTC. V is TRBV4-3 and J is TRBJ1-2; the match to TRBD1 covers 10 bases. The trim removed 0 bases at V and 8 bases at J, leaving 9 bases unmatched. Looked up from germline, CDR1 is LGHNA and CDR2 is YSLEER. The CDR3 runs to 16 residues.

The chain links TRBV5-1 to TRBJ2-5, with D maybe TRBD2 (5 bases). The CDR3 extends over 14 amino acids. Germline values: CDR1 SGHRS, CDR2 YFSETQ. V was trimmed by 0 bases and J by 5 bases, leaving 11 bases between them. The CDR3 bases are TGCGCCAGCAGCTTGGGGAGGAGCGGTGAGACCCAGTACTTC. Protein product: CASSLGRSGETQYF.

V is TRBV4-1 and J is TRBJ2-7; 13 nucleotides line up with TRBD2. The trim removed 1 base at V and 4 bases at J, leaving 4 bases unmatched. The CDR3 spans 16 residues. The V gene's germline CDR1 is MGHRA and CDR2 YSYEKL. The CDR3 nucleotides read TGCGCCAGCAGCCAAGGGACTAGCGGGAGACTGTACGAGCAGTACTTC. This codes for CASSQGTSGRLYEQYF.

In its sample, this clone was seen once. The chain has TRBV18 and TRBJ2-2, with 9 nucleotides matching TRBD1. V shed 1 base, J shed 0 bases, and the junction held 0 bases outside the gene matches. The CDR3 covers 16 residues. CDR1 KGHSH and CDR2 LQKENI come from the germline V gene. CDR3 sequence reads: CASSPRTGANTGELFF. Here the CDR3 DNA reads TGTGCCAGCTCACCACGGACAGGGGCGAACACCGGGGAGCTGTTTTTT.

The chain combines TRBV7-8 with TRBJ1-2; D perhaps matches TRBD1 (5 bases). Trimming stripped 2 bases from V and 8 bases from J, with 24 bases between. This CDR3 has 17 amino acids. Per germline, CDR1 SGHVS and CDR2 FQNEAQ. The CDR3 region has the DNA TGTGCCAGCAGCTTAAACTCAGGGCCTTGGGGGGACGGGGGCTACACCTTC. Residues: CASSLNSGPWGDGGYTF.